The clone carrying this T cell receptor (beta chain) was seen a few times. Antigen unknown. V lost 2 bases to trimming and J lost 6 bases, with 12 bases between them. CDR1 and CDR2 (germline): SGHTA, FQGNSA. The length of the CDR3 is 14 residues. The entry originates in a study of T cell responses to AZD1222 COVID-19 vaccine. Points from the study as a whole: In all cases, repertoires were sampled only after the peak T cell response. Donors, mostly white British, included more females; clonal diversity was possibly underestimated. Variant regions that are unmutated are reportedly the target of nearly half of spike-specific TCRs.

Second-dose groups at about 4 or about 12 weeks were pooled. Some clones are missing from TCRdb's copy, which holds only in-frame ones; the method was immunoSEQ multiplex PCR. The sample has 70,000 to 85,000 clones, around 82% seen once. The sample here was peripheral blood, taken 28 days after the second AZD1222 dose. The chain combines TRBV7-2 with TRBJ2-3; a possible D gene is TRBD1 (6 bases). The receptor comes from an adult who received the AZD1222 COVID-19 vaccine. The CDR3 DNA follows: TGTGCCAGCAGCTTACTGCAGGGGTGGGATACGCAGTATTTT. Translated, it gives CASSLLQGWDTQYF.